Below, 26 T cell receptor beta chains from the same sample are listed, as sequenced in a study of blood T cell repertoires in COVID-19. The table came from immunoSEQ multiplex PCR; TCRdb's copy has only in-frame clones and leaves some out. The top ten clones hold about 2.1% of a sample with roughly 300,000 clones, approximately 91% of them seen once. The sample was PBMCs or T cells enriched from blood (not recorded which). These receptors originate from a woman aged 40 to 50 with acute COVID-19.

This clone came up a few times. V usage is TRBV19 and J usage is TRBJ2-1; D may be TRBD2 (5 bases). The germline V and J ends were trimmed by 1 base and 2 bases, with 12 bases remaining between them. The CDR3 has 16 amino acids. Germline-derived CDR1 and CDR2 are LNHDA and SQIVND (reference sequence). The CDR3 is CASSIASRNPYNEQFF. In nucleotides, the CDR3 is TGTGCCAGTAGTATAGCTAGCCGAAACCCCTACAATGAGCAGTTCTTC.

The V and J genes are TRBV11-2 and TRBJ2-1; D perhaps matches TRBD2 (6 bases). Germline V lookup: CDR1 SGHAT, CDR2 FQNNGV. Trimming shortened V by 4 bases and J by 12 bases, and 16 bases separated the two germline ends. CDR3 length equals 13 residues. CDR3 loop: CASSYERAGAQFF. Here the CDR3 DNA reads TGTGCCAGCAGCTACGAGCGGGCTGGGGCGCAGTTCTTC.

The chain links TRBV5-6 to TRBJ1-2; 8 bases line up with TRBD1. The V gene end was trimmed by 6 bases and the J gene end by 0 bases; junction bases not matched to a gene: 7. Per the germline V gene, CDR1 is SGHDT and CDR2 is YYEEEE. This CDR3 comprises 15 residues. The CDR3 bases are TGTGCCAGCACCTATAGGGACAGGCCTAACTATGGCTACACCTTC. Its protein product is CASTYRDRPNYGYTF. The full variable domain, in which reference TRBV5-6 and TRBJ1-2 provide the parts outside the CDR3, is DAGVTQSPTHLIKTRGQQVTLRCSPKSGHDTVSWYQQALGQGPQFIFQYYEEEERQRGNFPDRFSGHQFPNYSSELNVNALLLGDSALYLCASTYRDRPNYGYTFGSGTRLTVV.

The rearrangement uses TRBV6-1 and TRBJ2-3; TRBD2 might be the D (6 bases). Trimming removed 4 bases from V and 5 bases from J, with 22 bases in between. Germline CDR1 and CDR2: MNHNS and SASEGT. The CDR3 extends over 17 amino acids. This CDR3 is CASSGGDGRVPLDTQYF. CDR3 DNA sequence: TGTGCCAGCAGTGGGGGTGACGGGAGAGTTCCTTTAGATACGCAGTATTTT.

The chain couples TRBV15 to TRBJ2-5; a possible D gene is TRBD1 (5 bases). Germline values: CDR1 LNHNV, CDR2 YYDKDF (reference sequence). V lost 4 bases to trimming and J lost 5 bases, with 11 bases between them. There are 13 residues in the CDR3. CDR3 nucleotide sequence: TGTGCCACCAGCAAGGGGCAAGAGGAGACCCAGTACTTC. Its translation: CATSKGQEETQYF.

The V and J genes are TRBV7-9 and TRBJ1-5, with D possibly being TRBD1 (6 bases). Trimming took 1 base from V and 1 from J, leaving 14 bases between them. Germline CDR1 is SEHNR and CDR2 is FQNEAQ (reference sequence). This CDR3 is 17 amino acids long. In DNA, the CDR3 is TGTGCCAGCAGCTTAGAACAGGGATCTGGGAGCAATCAGCCCCAGCATTTT. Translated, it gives CASSLEQGSGSNQPQHF.

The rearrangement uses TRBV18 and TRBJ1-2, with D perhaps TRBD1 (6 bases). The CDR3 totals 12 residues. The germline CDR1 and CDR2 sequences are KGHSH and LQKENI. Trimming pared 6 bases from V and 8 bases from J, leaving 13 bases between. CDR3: CASSHGDKGYTF. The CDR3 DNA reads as TGTGCCAGCTCGCATGGGGACAAGGGCTACACCTTC.

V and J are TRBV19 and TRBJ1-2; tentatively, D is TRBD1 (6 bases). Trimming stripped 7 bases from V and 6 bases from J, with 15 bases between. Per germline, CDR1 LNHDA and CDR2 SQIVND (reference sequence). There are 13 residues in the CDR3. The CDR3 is CASTLVGANGYTF. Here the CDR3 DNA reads TGTGCCAGTACCTTGGTGGGGGCGAATGGCTACACCTTC.

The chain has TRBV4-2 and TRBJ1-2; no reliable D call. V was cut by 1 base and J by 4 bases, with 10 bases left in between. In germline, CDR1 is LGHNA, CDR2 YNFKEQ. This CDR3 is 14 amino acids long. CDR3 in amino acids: CASSQGALGYGYTF. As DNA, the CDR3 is TGTGCCAGCAGCCAAGGGGCATTGGGCTATGGCTACACCTTC.

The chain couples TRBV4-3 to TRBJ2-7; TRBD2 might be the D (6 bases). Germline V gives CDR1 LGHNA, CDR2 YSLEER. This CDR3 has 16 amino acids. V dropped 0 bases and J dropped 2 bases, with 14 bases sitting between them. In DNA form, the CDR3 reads TGCGCCAGCAGCCAAGAATACAGCGGGCAAGCCTACGAGCAGTACTTC. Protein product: CASSQEYSGQAYEQYF.

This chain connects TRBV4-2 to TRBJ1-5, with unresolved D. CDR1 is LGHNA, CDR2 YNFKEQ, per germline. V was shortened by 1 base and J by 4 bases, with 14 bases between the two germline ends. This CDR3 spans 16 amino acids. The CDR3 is CASSQGVRGANQPQHF. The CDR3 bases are TGTGCCAGCAGCCAAGGTGTAAGAGGAGCAAATCAGCCCCAGCATTTT.

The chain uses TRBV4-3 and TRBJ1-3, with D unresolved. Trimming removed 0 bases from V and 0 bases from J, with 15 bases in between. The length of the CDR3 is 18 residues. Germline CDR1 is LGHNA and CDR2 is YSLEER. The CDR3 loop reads CASSQEFVEALSGNTIYF. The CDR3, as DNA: TGCGCCAGCAGCCAAGAATTCGTTGAGGCTCTCTCTGGAAACACCATATATTTT.

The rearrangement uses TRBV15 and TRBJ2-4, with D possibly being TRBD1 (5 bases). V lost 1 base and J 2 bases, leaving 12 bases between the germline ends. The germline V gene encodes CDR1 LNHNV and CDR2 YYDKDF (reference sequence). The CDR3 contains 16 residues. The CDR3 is CATSRASRGTKNIQYF. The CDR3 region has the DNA TGTGCCACCAGCAGAGCCAGTAGGGGAACCAAAAACATTCAGTACTTC.

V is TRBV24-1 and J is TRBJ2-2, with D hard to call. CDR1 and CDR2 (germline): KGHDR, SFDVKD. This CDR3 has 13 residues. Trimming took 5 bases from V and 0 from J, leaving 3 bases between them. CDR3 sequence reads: CATSAANTGELFF. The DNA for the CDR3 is TGTGCCACCAGTGCAGCGAACACCGGGGAGCTGTTTTTT.

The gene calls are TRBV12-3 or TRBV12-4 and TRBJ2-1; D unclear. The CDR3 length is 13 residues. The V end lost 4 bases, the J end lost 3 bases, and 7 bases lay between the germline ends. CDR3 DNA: TGTGCCAGCAGTTCGAACTACTACAATGAGCAGTTCTTC. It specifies CASSSNYYNEQFF.

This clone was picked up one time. CDR3 in amino acids: CASSSEGLAAHRHYNEQFF. The CDR3 coding sequence is TGTGCCAGCAGCAGCGAAGGACTAGCTGCCCACAGGCACTACAATGAGCAGTTCTTC. The chain uses TRBV21-1 and TRBJ2-1; TRBD2, the table's D call, lacks a check against the DNA. TRBV21-1 corresponds to a pseudogene. The CDR3 has 19 residues.

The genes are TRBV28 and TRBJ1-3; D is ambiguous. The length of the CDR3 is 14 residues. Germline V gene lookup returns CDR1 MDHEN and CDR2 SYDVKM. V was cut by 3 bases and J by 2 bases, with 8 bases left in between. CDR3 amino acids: CASSLSGPGNTIYF. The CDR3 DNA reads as TGTGCCAGCAGTTTGTCAGGTCCTGGAAACACCATATATTTT.

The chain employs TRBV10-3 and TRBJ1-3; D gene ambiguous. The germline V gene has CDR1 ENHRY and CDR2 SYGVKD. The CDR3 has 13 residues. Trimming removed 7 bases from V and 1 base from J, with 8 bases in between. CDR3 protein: CAITARSGNTIYF. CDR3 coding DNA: TGTGCCATCACAGCGAGGTCTGGAAACACCATATATTTT.

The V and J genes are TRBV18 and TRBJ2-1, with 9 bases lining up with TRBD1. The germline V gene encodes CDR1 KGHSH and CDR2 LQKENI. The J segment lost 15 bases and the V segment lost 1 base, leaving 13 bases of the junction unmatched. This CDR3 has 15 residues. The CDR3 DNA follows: TGTGCCAGCTCACCACGAGGGGACAGGGTTCAAAATCCGTTCTTC. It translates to CASSPRGDRVQNPFF.

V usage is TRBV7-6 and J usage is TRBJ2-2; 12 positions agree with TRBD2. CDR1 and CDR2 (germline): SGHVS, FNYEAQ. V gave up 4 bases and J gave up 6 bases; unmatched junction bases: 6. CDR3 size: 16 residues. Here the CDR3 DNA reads TGTGCCAGCAGCTCCCGACTAGCGGGGGCCCCCGGGGAGCTGTTTTTT. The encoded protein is CASSSRLAGAPGELFF.

The CDR3 coding sequence is TGTGCCAGTAACCGGGGTAGCAATCAGCCCCAGCATTTT. It encodes CASNRGSNQPQHF. V is TRBV19 and J is TRBJ1-5; D not resolved. Trimming cost V 7 bases and J 0 bases, with 7 bases left between them. The CDR3 contains 13 residues. Per the germline V gene, CDR1 is LNHDA and CDR2 is SQIVND (reference sequence).

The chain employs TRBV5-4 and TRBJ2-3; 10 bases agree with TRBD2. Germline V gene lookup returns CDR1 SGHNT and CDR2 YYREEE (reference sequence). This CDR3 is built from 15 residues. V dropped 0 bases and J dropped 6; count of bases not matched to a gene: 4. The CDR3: CASSLGAGGPDTQYF. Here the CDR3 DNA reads TGTGCCAGCAGCTTGGGAGCGGGGGGGCCTGATACGCAGTATTTT.

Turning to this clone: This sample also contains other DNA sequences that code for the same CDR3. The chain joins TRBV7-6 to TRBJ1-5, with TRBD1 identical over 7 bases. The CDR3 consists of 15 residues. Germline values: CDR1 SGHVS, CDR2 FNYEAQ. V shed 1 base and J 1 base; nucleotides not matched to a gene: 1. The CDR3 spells CASSLEQGSNQPQHF. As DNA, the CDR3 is TGTGCCAGCAGCTTAGAACAGGGGAGCAATCAGCCCCAGCATTTT.

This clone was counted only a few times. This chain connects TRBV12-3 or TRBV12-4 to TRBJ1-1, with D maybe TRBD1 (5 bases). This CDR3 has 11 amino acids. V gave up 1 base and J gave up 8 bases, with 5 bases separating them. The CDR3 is CASSLGTEAFF. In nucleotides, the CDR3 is TGTGCCAGCAGTTTAGGGACAGAAGCTTTCTTT.

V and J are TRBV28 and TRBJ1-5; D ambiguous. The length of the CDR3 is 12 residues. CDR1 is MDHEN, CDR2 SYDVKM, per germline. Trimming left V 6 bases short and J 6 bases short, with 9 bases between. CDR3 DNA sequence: TGTGCCAGCAGCCGGGATACTCAGCCCCAGCATTTT. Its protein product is CASSRDTQPQHF.

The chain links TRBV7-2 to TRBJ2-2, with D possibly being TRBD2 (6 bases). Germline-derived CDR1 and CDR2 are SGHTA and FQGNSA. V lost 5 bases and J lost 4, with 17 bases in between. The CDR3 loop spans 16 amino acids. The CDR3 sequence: CASSLTGLGGTGELFF. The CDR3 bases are TGTGCCAGCAGCCTTACAGGCTTGGGAGGCACCGGGGAGCTGTTTTTT.